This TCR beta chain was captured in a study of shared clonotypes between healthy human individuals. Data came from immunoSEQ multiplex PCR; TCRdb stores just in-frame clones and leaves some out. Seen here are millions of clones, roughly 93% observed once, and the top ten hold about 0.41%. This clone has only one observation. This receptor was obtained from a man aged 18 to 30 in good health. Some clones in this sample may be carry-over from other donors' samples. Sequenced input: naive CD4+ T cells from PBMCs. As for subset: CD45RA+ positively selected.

Here the CDR3 reads CASGPMTGLSIGQQFF. The CDR3 region has the DNA TGTGCTAGTGGTCCCATGACGGGACTCAGCATCGGACAGCAGTTCTTC. The rearrangement uses TRBV12-5 and TRBJ2-1; weak D call: TRBD2 (6 bases). This CDR3 has 16 amino acids. The ends were cut back, 5 bases at V and 11 bases at J, with 25 bases in the middle. The germline gives CDR1 LGHNT, CDR2 FRNRAP.